The T cell receptor (beta chain) described here comes from a study of CD8+ T cells in alopecia areata. Germline lookup yields CDR1 SQVTM and CDR2 ANQGSEA. V was pared by 3 bases and J by 5 bases, with 6 bases of the junction left unmatched. The CDR3 is 14 residues long. The treatment here: oral pan-JAK inhibitor, 5-10 mg twice daily. Samples from alopecia areata patients were lesional scalp punch biopsies and peripheral blood. This clone was seen once. Its antigen remains unidentified. It was cDNA, reverse transcribed from extracted RNA, that served as the sequencing template. Using immunoSEQ multiplex PCR, the repertoire was profiled, and TCRdb retains in-frame clones only, with some absent. Altogether under 200,000 clones are present, 65% being singletons, with the ten largest covering approximately 0.9%. Points from the study as a whole: Within the top 100, expanded CD8+ clones significantly decreased with tofacitinib, as did scalp clonality. Across lesional scalp, and particularly alopecia totalis/universalis, clonality surpassed that of normal scalp.

Specimen: CD4+ T cells sorted from blood, collected at week 4, from a patient treated with tofacitinib. This receptor was identified in a human donor with alopecia areata. This rearrangement joins TRBV29-1 to TRBJ2-1; 8 bases align to TRBD2. The DNA for the CDR3 is TGCAGCGTTGATCACGGGGGGGCGGACAATGAGCAGTTCTTC. Amino acid sequence: CSVDHGGADNEQFF.